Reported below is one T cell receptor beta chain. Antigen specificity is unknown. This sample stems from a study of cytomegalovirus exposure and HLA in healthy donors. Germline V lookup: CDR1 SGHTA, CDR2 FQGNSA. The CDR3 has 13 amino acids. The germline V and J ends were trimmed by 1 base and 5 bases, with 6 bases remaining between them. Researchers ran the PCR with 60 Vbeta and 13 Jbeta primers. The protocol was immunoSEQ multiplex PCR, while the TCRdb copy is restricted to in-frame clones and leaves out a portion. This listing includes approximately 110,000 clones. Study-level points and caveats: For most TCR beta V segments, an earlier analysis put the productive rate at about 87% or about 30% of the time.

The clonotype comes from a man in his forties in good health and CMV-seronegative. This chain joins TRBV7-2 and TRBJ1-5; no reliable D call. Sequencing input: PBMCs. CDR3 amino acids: CASSLDRDQPQHF. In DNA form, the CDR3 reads TGTGCCAGCAGCTTAGACCGAGATCAGCCCCAGCATTTT.